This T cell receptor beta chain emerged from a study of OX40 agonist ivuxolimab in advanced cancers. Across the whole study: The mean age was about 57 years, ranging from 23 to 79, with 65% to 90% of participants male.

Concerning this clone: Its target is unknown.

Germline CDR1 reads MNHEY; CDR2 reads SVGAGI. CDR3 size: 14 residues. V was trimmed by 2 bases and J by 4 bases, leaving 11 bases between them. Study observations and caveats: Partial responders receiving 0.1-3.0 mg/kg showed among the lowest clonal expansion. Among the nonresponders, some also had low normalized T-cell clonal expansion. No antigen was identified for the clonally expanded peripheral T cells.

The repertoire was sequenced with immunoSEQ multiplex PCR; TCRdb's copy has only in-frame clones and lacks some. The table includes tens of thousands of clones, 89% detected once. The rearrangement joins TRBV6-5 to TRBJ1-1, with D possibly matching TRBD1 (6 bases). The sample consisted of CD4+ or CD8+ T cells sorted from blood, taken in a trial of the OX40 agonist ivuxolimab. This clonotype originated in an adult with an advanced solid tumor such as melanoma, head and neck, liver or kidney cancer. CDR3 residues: CASSYGQRFTEAFF. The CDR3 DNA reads TGTGCCAGCAGTTACGGACAGCGATTCACTGAAGCTTTCTTT.